The 14 T cell receptor beta chains given below trace back to one sample, sequenced in a study of T cell responses to AZD1222 COVID-19 vaccine. Some clones are missing from TCRdb's copy, which holds only in-frame ones; the method was immunoSEQ multiplex PCR. The sample holds approximately 90,000 clones, 90% seen once. The input for sequencing was peripheral blood, taken on day 0 of AZD1222 vaccination. The receptor source for this set is an adult in good health.

The chain has TRBV19 and TRBJ2-2; 9 positions agree with TRBD1. CDR1 is LNHDA and CDR2 is SQIVND in the germline V gene (reference sequence). The CDR3 is made up of 15 amino acids. The V segment lost 8 bases and the J segment 5 bases; nucleotides outside the gene matches: 9. CDR3 sequence reads: CASSPGQGRTGELFF. The DNA for the CDR3 is TGTGCCAGTTCCCCGGGACAGGGAAGAACCGGGGAGCTGTTTTTT.

This chain links TRBV4-1 with TRBJ1-1, with D unclear. CDR3 size: 14 residues. Germline-derived CDR1 and CDR2 are MGHRA and YSYEKL. Trimming left V 0 bases short and J 1 base short, with 6 bases between. In DNA, the CDR3 is TGCGCCAGCAGCCAAGATCGTGCGAACACTGAAGCTTTCTTT. This translates into CASSQDRANTEAFF.

The table lists this clone with a few counts. V and J are TRBV19 and TRBJ1-2, with D possibly TRBD1 on 5 matching bases. Trimming stripped 7 bases from V and 2 bases from J, with 17 bases between. The V gene's germline CDR1 is LNHDA and CDR2 SQIVND (reference sequence). This CDR3 is built from 15 residues. CDR3 DNA sequence: TGTGCCAGTACCCCGGGAGACAGAATCAACTATGGCTACACCTTC. It encodes CASTPGDRINYGYTF.

This chain uses TRBV10-2 with TRBJ2-2, with 15 bases aligning to TRBD2. Unmatched junction bases numbered 14, after V lost 4 bases and J lost 5 bases. Per germline, CDR1 WSHSY and CDR2 SAAADI. This CDR3 has 20 amino acids. The CDR3 coding sequence is TGCGCCAGCAGTGTCCCCCGAACCGGACTAGCGGGAGGGCATACCGGGGAGCTGTTTTTT. Translating gives CASSVPRTGLAGGHTGELFF.

The chain links TRBV7-2 to TRBJ1-6, with D maybe TRBD1 (6 bases). V was clipped by 5 bases and J by 13 bases, with 24 bases between them. Germline CDR1 SGHTA, CDR2 FQGNSA. The CDR3 is 16 amino acids. The CDR3 is CASSGPGGWGLGPLHF. Written as DNA, the CDR3 is TGTGCCAGCAGCGGACCCGGGGGTTGGGGGCTAGGTCCCCTCCACTTT.

The genes are TRBV28 and TRBJ1-2; the match to TRBD1 covers 7 bases. V lost 5 bases to trimming and J lost 7 bases; unmatched junction nucleotides: 16. The CDR3 consists of 16 residues. Germline CDR1 MDHEN, CDR2 SYDVKM. In DNA, the CDR3 is TGTGCCAGCAGTGGGGAATCCAACAGGGGCAGGGGTGGCTACACCTTC. Translating it yields CASSGESNRGRGGYTF.

The chain carries TRBV2 and TRBJ2-5; 8 bases map to TRBD1. Germline V lookup: CDR1 SNHLY, CDR2 FYNNEI. The CDR3 loop spans 14 amino acids. Unmatched junction bases numbered 5, after V lost 4 bases and J lost 4 bases. CDR3 bases: TGTGCCAGCAGTGTTCGCCAGGGGGCAGAGACCCAGTACTTC. It translates to CASSVRQGAETQYF.

This rearrangement joins TRBV6-5 to TRBJ2-7, with no clear D. Germline CDR1 MNHEY, CDR2 SVGAGI. V was clipped by 6 bases and J by 0 bases, with 9 bases between them. The CDR3 is made up of 13 amino acids. The CDR3 region is CASRHRLSYEQYF. Here the CDR3 DNA reads TGTGCCAGCAGACACCGCCTCTCCTACGAGCAGTACTTC.

V and J are TRBV12-5 and TRBJ2-7; D is uncertain. CDR1 and CDR2 from the germline V gene are LGHNT and FRNRAP. The V gene lost 0 bases and the J gene lost 3 bases, with 3 bases spanning the gap. The CDR3 has 12 amino acids. Here the CDR3 reads CASGLVSYEQYF. CDR3 sequence (DNA): TGTGCTAGTGGTTTGGTAAGCTACGAGCAGTACTTC.

The chain employs TRBV27 and TRBJ1-2, with a tentative D call TRBD1 (5 bases). The V end was cut by 6 bases, the J end by 6 bases, with 11 bases between. Germline CDR1 and CDR2: MNHEY and SMNVEV (reference sequence). This CDR3 has 12 amino acids. CDR3 amino acids: CASSSGGDGYTF. The CDR3 region has the DNA TGTGCCAGCAGCTCCGGGGGGGATGGCTACACCTTC.

This chain joins TRBV9 and TRBJ2-1; perhaps TRBD1 as D (6 bases). Trimming stripped 0 bases from V and 7 bases from J, with 17 bases between. CDR1 and CDR2 (germline): SGDLS, YYNGEE. The CDR3 covers 16 residues. CDR3 nucleotides: TGTGCCAGCAGCGTAGCGACCGGTATACAGGGAAATGAGCAGTTCTTC. Encoded protein: CASSVATGIQGNEQFF.

V gene TRBV2 combines with J gene TRBJ1-2; 7 bases align to TRBD1. The CDR3 sequence is 13 residues long. The germline gives CDR1 SNHLY, CDR2 FYNNEI. J lost 4 bases, V lost 9 bases, and 8 bases had no gene match. CDR3 residues: CASNGDSLYGYTF. DNA of the CDR3: TGTGCCAGTAACGGGGACAGCCTCTATGGCTACACCTTC.

The chain recombines TRBV9 with TRBJ1-3, with D hard to call. From germline, CDR1 is SGDLS and CDR2 YYNGEE. Trimming shortened V by 0 bases and J by 1 base, and 11 bases separated the two germline ends. This CDR3 comprises 16 residues. CDR3 sequence reads: CASSVDPKASGNTIYF. The CDR3 DNA follows: TGTGCCAGCAGCGTAGATCCCAAAGCATCTGGAAACACCATATATTTT.

V gene TRBV6-5 combines with J gene TRBJ1-5, with TRBD1 matching 9 bases. J was trimmed by 3 bases and V by 6 bases; bases with no gene match: 6. Germline V CDR1 and CDR2: MNHEY, SVGAGI. The CDR3 runs to 15 residues. CDR3 loop: CASSAGTGFNQPQHF. CDR3 nucleotide sequence: TGTGCCAGCAGCGCCGGGACAGGGTTCAATCAGCCCCAGCATTTT.